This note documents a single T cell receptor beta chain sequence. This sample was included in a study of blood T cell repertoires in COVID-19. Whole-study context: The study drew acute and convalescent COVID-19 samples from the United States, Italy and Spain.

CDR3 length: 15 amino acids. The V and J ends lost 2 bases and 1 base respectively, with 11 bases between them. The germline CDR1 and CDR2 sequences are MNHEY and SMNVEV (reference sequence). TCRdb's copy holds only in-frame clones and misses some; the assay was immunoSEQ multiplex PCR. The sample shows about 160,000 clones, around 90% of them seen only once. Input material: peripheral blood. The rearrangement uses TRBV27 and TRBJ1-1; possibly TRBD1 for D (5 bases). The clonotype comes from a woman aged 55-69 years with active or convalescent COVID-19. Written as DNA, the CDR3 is TGTGCCAGCAGTTTAAAGGTGGGGCCGAACACTGAAGCTTTCTTT. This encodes CASSLKVGPNTEAFF.